This T cell receptor (beta chain) is from a study of T cell changes during pregnancy in multiple sclerosis. Some clones are missing from TCRdb's copy, which holds only in-frame ones; the method was immunoSEQ multiplex PCR. Of around 36,000 clones listed, approximately 90% are singletons. This CDR3 comprises 15 residues. The germline V gene has CDR1 SGHRS and CDR2 YFSETQ. V lost 4 bases and J 7 bases, leaving 20 bases between the germline ends. This TCR was sampled from a female donor with multiple sclerosis, enrolled in a pregnancy study. The sequenced sample was CD4+ T cells from peripheral blood mononuclear cells, obtained in the third trimester of pregnancy. The V and J genes are TRBV5-1 and TRBJ1-2; a possible D gene is TRBD1 (5 bases). CDR3 in amino acids: CASSPLGATDAGYTF. The DNA for the CDR3 is TGCGCCAGCAGCCCCCTAGGGGCCACTGATGCTGGCTACACCTTC.